The clone carrying this T cell receptor (beta chain) was recorded at least ten times. The sample originates from a study of early T cells in non-severe SARS-CoV-2 infection. TCRdb re-analysed the 5' RACE reads in MiXCR, keeping a single row per CDR3 protein. The sample lists 75,000 or so distinct CDR3 sequences, more than 9.5% seen once, with about 5.8% in the top ten. Germline V gene data show CDR1 as KGHSH and CDR2 as LQKENI. The CDR3 sequence is 14 residues long. The germline V and J ends were trimmed by 5 bases and 7 bases, with 18 bases remaining between them. The origin of this receptor is an adult who was a healthcare worker with PCR-confirmed SARS-CoV-2 infection or an uninfected control (not recorded which). The rearrangement links TRBV18 to TRBJ2-7; D remains unclear. The source was whole blood, collected at baseline. The CDR3 DNA follows: TGTGCCAGCTCAGTCCCTGGTAAGATGGGGGAGCAGTACTTC. It encodes CASSVPGKMGEQYF.